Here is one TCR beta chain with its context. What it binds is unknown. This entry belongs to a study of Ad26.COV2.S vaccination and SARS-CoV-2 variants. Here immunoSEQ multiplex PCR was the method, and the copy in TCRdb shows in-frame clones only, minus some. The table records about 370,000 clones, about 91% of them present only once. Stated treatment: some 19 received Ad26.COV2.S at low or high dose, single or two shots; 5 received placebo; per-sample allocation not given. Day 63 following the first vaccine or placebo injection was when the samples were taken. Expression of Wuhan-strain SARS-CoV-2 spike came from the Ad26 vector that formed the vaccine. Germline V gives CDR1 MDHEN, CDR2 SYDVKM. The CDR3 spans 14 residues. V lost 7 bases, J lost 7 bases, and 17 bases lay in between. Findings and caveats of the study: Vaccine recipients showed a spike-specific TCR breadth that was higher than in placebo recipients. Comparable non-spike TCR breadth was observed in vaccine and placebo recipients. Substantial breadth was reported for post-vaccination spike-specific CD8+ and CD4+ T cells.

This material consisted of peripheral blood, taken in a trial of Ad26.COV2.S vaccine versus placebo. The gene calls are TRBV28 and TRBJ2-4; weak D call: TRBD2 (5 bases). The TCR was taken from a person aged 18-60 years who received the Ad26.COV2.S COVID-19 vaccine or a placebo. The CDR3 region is CASTSHEGRNIQYF. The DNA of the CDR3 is TGTGCCAGCACCTCCCATGAGGGTAGGAACATTCAGTACTTC.